Presented here are 17 T cell receptor beta chains from one specimen sequenced in a study of blood T cell repertoires in COVID-19. Profiling relied on immunoSEQ multiplex PCR, and the TCRdb table lists in-frame clones only, not all of them. Here the sample spans about 220,000 clones, approximately 86% being singletons. Sample: peripheral blood. These receptors came from a woman in her thirties who had recovered from COVID-19.

Written as DNA, the CDR3 is TGTGCCAGTACCGGCCTAGCGGGGGCCCTACTCTCCTACAATGAGCAGTTCTTC. It specifies CASTGLAGALLSYNEQFF. The chain links TRBV9 to TRBJ2-1, with TRBD2 matching over 10 bases. Germline V gives CDR1 SGDLS, CDR2 YYNGEE. CDR3 length equals 18 residues. V lost 8 bases, J lost 0 bases, and 14 bases stayed unmatched.

The rearrangement joins TRBV12-3 or TRBV12-4 to TRBJ1-2; 8 bases fit TRBD1. Unmatched junction bases numbered 1, after V lost 3 bases and J lost 4 bases. This CDR3 comprises 13 residues. The chain's CDR3 is CASSFTGGYGYTF. The CDR3 DNA reads as TGTGCCAGCAGTTTTACAGGGGGCTATGGCTACACCTTC.

This chain joins TRBV9 and TRBJ1-2; 8 bases agree with TRBD1. Trimming cost V 0 bases and J 4 bases; bases outside gene matches: 5. The CDR3 is 15 residues long. Germline values: CDR1 SGDLS, CDR2 YYNGEE. The CDR3 region has the DNA TGTGCCAGCAGCGTAGACAGGGGGGTGACCTATGGCTACACCTTC. Its protein product is CASSVDRGVTYGYTF.

This chain links TRBV6-1 with TRBJ2-3; possibly TRBD2 for D (5 bases). CDR1 is MNHNS, CDR2 SASEGT, per germline. V shed 2 bases and J shed 0 bases, with 9 bases lying between them. CDR3 size: 15 residues. The CDR3: CASSESGVSTDTQYF. The CDR3 DNA is TGTGCCAGCAGTGAATCCGGGGTTAGCACAGATACGCAGTATTTT.

This chain connects TRBV5-5 to TRBJ1-4; 7 nucleotides match TRBD1. The ends lost 4 bases at V and 8 bases at J; junction bases unmatched: 8. The CDR3 loop spans 14 amino acids. Germline-derived CDR1 and CDR2 are SGHKS and YYEKEE (reference sequence). The CDR3 bases are TGTGCCAGCAGCCTCAGGGGGGAGAGGGAAAAACTGTTTTTT. As protein: CASSLRGEREKLFF.

This clone was observed a few times. V and J are TRBV6-1 and TRBJ2-2; TRBD1 might be the D (6 bases). The germline V gene encodes CDR1 MNHNS and CDR2 SASEGT. Trimming took off 4 bases at V and 0 bases at J, with 18 bases between the two ends. The CDR3 is 18 residues long. CDR3 bases: TGTGCCAGCAGTGTGAGGGCCATCCCAGGGGCGAACACCGGGGAGCTGTTTTTT. Amino acid sequence: CASSVRAIPGANTGELFF.

The CDR3 protein is CATQLSGLGGNEQFF. In nucleotides, the CDR3 is TGTGCCACCCAACTGTCCGGACTAGGGGGCAATGAGCAGTTCTTC. The rearrangement uses TRBV5-4 and TRBJ2-1; TRBD2 is a possible D gene (7 bases). V lost 9 bases and J 6 bases, leaving 22 bases between the germline ends. CDR3 size: 15 residues. Germline V gene data show CDR1 as SGHNT and CDR2 as YYREEE (reference sequence).

The chain carries TRBV7-7 and TRBJ2-5; 11 bases fit TRBD2. This CDR3 is 16 amino acids long. Looked up from germline, CDR1 is SSHAT and CDR2 is FNYEAQ (reference sequence). Trimming at V came to 5 bases and at J to 7 bases, leaving 12 bases not matched to a gene. The CDR3, as DNA: TGTGCCAGCAGCGATAGCGGGGGGGCCGGTTTAGCGACCCAGTACTTC. Protein sequence: CASSDSGGAGLATQYF.

This rearrangement joins TRBV6-2 or TRBV6-3 to TRBJ1-2; a possible D gene is TRBD1 (6 bases). Germline CDR1 MNHEY, CDR2 SVGEGT. The CDR3 contains 16 residues. V was trimmed by 0 bases and J by 5 bases, leaving 16 bases between them. In nucleotides, the CDR3 is TGTGCCAGCAGTTACTCTCAGGGGCAGGGCAAGTATGGCTACACCTTC. Its translation is CASSYSQGQGKYGYTF.

This chain uses TRBV27 with TRBJ2-5; TRBD2 matches 11 bases. CDR1 is MNHEY, CDR2 SMNVEV, per germline (reference sequence). This CDR3 is built from 16 residues. V lost 4 bases and J lost 10; bases outside the gene matches: 14. The CDR3 loop reads CASSSLTSGGPGGQYF. In DNA form, the CDR3 reads TGTGCCAGCAGTTCCCTCACTAGCGGGGGCCCGGGGGGCCAGTACTTC.

The chain uses TRBV7-8 and TRBJ2-5; 9 bases map to TRBD1. The junction had 6 bases not matched to a gene; V was cut back by 5 bases and J by 5 bases. Germline CDR1 SGHVS, CDR2 FQNEAQ. This CDR3 has 14 amino acids. The CDR3 loop is CASSPGTGWETQYF. CDR3 coding DNA: TGTGCCAGCAGCCCCGGGACAGGGTGGGAGACCCAGTACTTC.

The rearrangement links TRBV28 to TRBJ2-1; TRBD1 matches 7 bases. The J segment lost 11 bases and the V segment lost 2 bases, leaving 6 bases of the junction unmatched. Germline V lookup: CDR1 MDHEN, CDR2 SYDVKM. The CDR3 length is 13 residues. Here the CDR3 reads CASSLPGQVQQFF. CDR3 bases: TGTGCCAGCAGTTTACCCGGACAGGTCCAGCAGTTCTTC.

The genes are TRBV5-1 and TRBJ2-2; TRBD2 is a possible D gene (5 bases). Germline-derived CDR1 and CDR2 are SGHRS and YFSETQ. With 3 bases removed from V and 6 bases from J, the gap between germline ends came to 15 bases. This CDR3 is 15 amino acids long. The CDR3 region is CASSSSVVSAGELFF. CDR3 bases: TGCGCCAGCAGCTCGTCCGTCGTTAGCGCCGGGGAGCTGTTTTTT.

The chain has TRBV5-1 and TRBJ1-4, with D possibly matching TRBD1 (5 bases). The CDR3 sequence is 13 residues long. Per the germline V gene, CDR1 is SGHRS and CDR2 is YFSETQ. Between the trimmed V and J ends, which lost 5 bases and 4 bases, there was a span of 9 bases. DNA of the CDR3: TGCGCCAGCAGTAGGGGTGATAATGAAAAACTGTTTTTT. Translation: CASSRGDNEKLFF.

The V and J genes are TRBV6-5 and TRBJ2-5; D is perhaps TRBD2 (6 bases). The CDR3 sequence is 16 residues long. Looked up from germline, CDR1 is MNHEY and CDR2 is SVGAGI. V shed 2 bases and J shed 1 base, with 14 bases lying between them. The CDR3 DNA sequence: TGTGCCAGCAGTTACGCGCGGGGATCCCCCCAAGAGACCCAGTACTTC. Translating it yields CASSYARGSPQETQYF.

J is TRBJ1-5 and V is TRBV7-9; TRBD1 matches at 10 bases. Germline lookup yields CDR1 SEHNR and CDR2 FQNEAQ (reference sequence). This CDR3 is built from 17 residues. Trimming took 5 bases from V and 6 from J; bases not matched to a gene: 13. The CDR3 region is CASSKLTGTGESQPQHF. The DNA of the CDR3 is TGTGCCAGCAGCAAATTAACCGGGACAGGGGAAAGTCAGCCCCAGCATTTT.

This chain connects TRBV6-5 to TRBJ2-1; TRBD2 matches at 8 bases. Trimming at V came to 6 bases and at J to 16 bases, leaving 11 bases not matched to a gene. The CDR3 sequence is 12 residues long. Germline CDR1 MNHEY, CDR2 SVGAGI. Here the CDR3 reads CASSGEAGAYFF. CDR3 DNA: TGTGCCAGCAGCGGAGAAGCGGGGGCCTATTTCTTC.